The next 30 T cell receptor beta chains were all read from a single sample in a study of blood T cells in healthy people across ages. Primed by a sample-barcoded 5' primer and a J-beta primer mix, a second PCR proceeded for 7 to 11 cycles. TCRdb called the 5' RACE reads again in MiXCR, with one record for every CDR3 protein. The sample lists approximately 780,000 distinct CDR3 sequences; roughly 24% were seen once. This sample also belongs to another study, concerning T cells of mothers and their children.

The sequencing input was blood. The receptor set was obtained from a boy aged 5-17 years in good health.

The rearrangement joins TRBV28 to TRBJ2-1, with 8 bases that match TRBD2. Germline lookup yields CDR1 MDHEN and CDR2 SYDVKM. The CDR3 runs 15 residues. V lost 7 bases, J lost 7 bases, and 12 bases stayed unmatched. This chain's CDR3 is CASIGRAFVENEQFF. CDR3 in DNA: TGTGCCAGCATCGGGAGGGCCTTTGTGGAAAATGAGCAGTTCTTC.

In its sample, this clonotype was seen a few times. This sequence joins TRBV28 and TRBJ1-2; perhaps TRBD1 as D (6 bases). The CDR3 runs to 15 residues. CDR1 and CDR2 (germline): MDHEN, SYDVKM. V was pared by 4 bases and J by 6 bases, with 18 bases between. The CDR3 DNA sequence: TGTGCCAGCAGTTATGGCCAGGCAGGGGAGGATGGCTACACCTTC. As protein: CASSYGQAGEDGYTF.

This rearrangement joins TRBV5-1 to TRBJ1-4; 9 bases agree with TRBD1. The ends lost 4 bases at V and 7 bases at J; junction bases unmatched: 2. This CDR3 spans 13 amino acids. CDR1 SGHRS and CDR2 YFSETQ come from the germline V gene. Here the CDR3 DNA reads TGCGCCAGCAGCGGACAGGGGAGTGAAAAACTGTTTTTT. The encoded protein is CASSGQGSEKLFF.

This clonotype was counted between two and nine times. One end of the junction does not line up with germline, which may come from a read error. The chain is built from TRBV20-1 and TRBJ2-7, with no clear D. In germline, CDR1 is DFQATT, CDR2 SNEGSKA (reference sequence). The CDR3 sequence is 11 residues long. The CDR3 bases are TGCAGTGCTAGAGTGTTGGACGAGCAGCACTTC. Encoded protein: CSARVLDEQHF.

The rearrangement links TRBV14 to TRBJ2-3; D gene unclear. The germline V and J ends were trimmed by 4 bases and 2 bases, with 10 bases remaining between them. This CDR3 has 14 amino acids. The V gene's germline CDR1 is SGHDN and CDR2 FVKESK. The CDR3 reads CASSPTDYTDTQYF. CDR3 nucleotide sequence: TGTGCCAGCAGCCCTACTGATTACACAGATACGCAGTATTTT.

This clonotype occurred many times. The chain has TRBV12-3 or TRBV12-4 and TRBJ2-7; 7 bases match TRBD2. V lost 0 bases to trimming and J lost 7 bases; unmatched junction nucleotides: 6. The CDR3 has 14 residues. Written as DNA, the CDR3 is TGTGCCAGCAGTTTAGCGGGAGGGGTTGGTGAGCAGTACTTC. This translates into CASSLAGGVGEQYF.

This clonotype was detected only a few times. The chain is built from TRBV20-1 and TRBJ1-2; D perhaps matches TRBD1 (6 bases). Trimming took 2 bases from V and 7 from J, leaving 14 bases between them. Germline V gene lookup returns CDR1 DFQATT and CDR2 SNEGSKA (reference sequence). CDR3 length: 13 residues. CDR3 nucleotide sequence: TGCAGTGCTAGACCGCCAGGGGAGGTTGGCTACACCTTC. Protein: CSARPPGEVGYTF.

The chain recombines TRBV7-9 with TRBJ2-5, with TRBD2 as a possible D gene (5 bases). The last part of the DNA fits TRBJ2-1 better; the J call may be wrong. CDR3 length: 12 amino acids. Germline assignment: CDR1 SEHNR and CDR2 FQNEAQ (reference sequence). The CDR3 reads CASSPGGREQFF. CDR3 nucleotide sequence: TGTGCCAGCAGCCCAGGCGGGCGGGAGCAGTTCTTC.

This clonotype was found a few times. The chain recombines TRBV11-2 with TRBJ1-4; D is undetermined. From germline, CDR1 is SGHAT and CDR2 FQNNGV. CDR3 length equals 15 residues. V lost 1 base and J lost 1, with 7 bases in between. DNA of the CDR3: TGTGCCAGCAGCTTAGGGTGGGAAACTAATGAAAAACTGTTTTTT. It is translated as CASSLGWETNEKLFF.

The V gene is TRBV14, the J gene TRBJ1-1; D gene uncertain. The CDR3 is made up of 13 amino acids. Germline CDR1 and CDR2: SGHDN and FVKESK. Trimming removed 4 bases at V and 3 bases at J, with 9 bases between. The CDR3 sequence is CASSPTVDTEAFF. The CDR3 coding sequence is TGTGCCAGCAGCCCAACGGTGGACACTGAAGCTTTCTTT.

The chain joins TRBV20-1 to TRBJ2-1, with D possibly matching TRBD2 (5 bases). The DNA matches TRBJ2-5 better at its end, which makes the J call doubtful. The CDR3 consists of 14 residues. Germline V CDR1 and CDR2: DFQATT, SNEGSKA (reference sequence). CDR3 protein: CSARDPDFQETQYF. For the CDR3, the DNA is TGCAGTGCTAGAGATCCGGACTTCCAAGAGACCCAGTACTTC.

The V and J genes are TRBV6-1 and TRBJ2-1; 11 bases map to TRBD2. Germline V gene lookup returns CDR1 MNHNS and CDR2 SASEGT. The CDR3 extends over 18 amino acids. V was pared by 3 bases and J by 5 bases, with 12 bases of the junction left unmatched. CDR3 DNA: TGTGCCAGCAGTGAGAGCCCACTAGCGGGGGTTACCAACAATGAGCAGTTCTTC. Translating it yields CASSESPLAGVTNNEQFF.

This chain joins TRBV4-1 and TRBJ1-1; D perhaps matches TRBD1 (5 bases). Germline V lookup: CDR1 MGHRA, CDR2 YSYEKL. V lost 6 bases, J lost 4 bases, and 18 bases lay in between. The CDR3 sequence is 15 residues long. CDR3 bases: TGCGCCAGCAGTCCGGGGAGGGGCGGGAGCACTGAAGCTTTCTTT. Amino acid sequence: CASSPGRGGSTEAFF.

The table lists this clonotype with a few counts. The chain is built from TRBV20-1 and TRBJ1-4; 8 bases match TRBD1. In germline, CDR1 is DFQATT, CDR2 SNEGSKA (reference sequence). Germline trimming cut 6 bases from V and 5 bases from J; bases unmatched to any gene: 5. CDR3 length equals 13 residues. CDR3 DNA: TGCAGTGCCCGACAGGGGCGCAATGAAAAACTGTTTTTT. Translated: CSARQGRNEKLFF.

Only a few counts were recorded for this clonotype. The chain has TRBV27 and TRBJ2-5, with 10 bases lining up with TRBD2. The J call is in doubt because the DNA end fits TRBJ2-1 better. CDR1 is MNHEY, CDR2 SMNVEV, per germline (reference sequence). The CDR3 contains 18 residues. CDR3 region: CASSFQVGLAGVYNEQFF. The CDR3 DNA reads as TGTGCCAGCAGTTTTCAAGTGGGGCTAGCGGGGGTGTACAATGAGCAGTTCTTC.

This sequence joins TRBV11-1 and TRBJ2-3; D is perhaps TRBD2 (5 bases). From germline, CDR1 is SGHAT and CDR2 FQDESV (reference sequence). The V end was cut by 2 bases, the J end by 1 base, with 10 bases between. The CDR3 loop spans 15 amino acids. Here the CDR3 reads CASSLLRVGTDTQYF. DNA of the CDR3: TGTGCCAGCAGCTTATTGAGGGTCGGCACAGATACGCAGTATTTT.

This chain connects TRBV27 to TRBJ1-1; D is ambiguous. This CDR3 has 12 amino acids. V was trimmed by 4 bases and J by 5 bases, leaving 8 bases between them. Germline CDR1 MNHEY, CDR2 SMNVEV (reference sequence). CDR3 amino acids: CASSSEETEAFF. The DNA of the CDR3 is TGTGCCAGCAGTTCCGAAGAGACTGAAGCTTTCTTT.

V is TRBV15 and J is TRBJ2-5, with 10 bases matching TRBD2. V lost 3 bases and J lost 3; bases outside the gene matches: 4. This CDR3 region has 15 residues. CDR1 is LNHNV, CDR2 YYDKDF, per germline (reference sequence). In nucleotides, the CDR3 is TGTGCCACCAGCAGGAACCTAGCGGGGGAAGAGACCCAGTACTTC. This codes for CATSRNLAGEETQYF.

This clonotype has more than one count but fewer than ten. CDR3 region: CASSLNGPLSGGYQETQYF. The CDR3, as DNA: TGTGCCAGCAGTTTAAACGGGCCCCTTAGCGGGGGTTATCAAGAGACCCAGTACTTC. The rearrangement joins TRBV27 to TRBJ2-5, with 9 bases identical to TRBD2. Germline V CDR1 and CDR2: MNHEY, SMNVEV (reference sequence). With 2 bases clipped from V and 2 bases from J, the junction kept 15 bases outside the gene matches. This CDR3 spans 19 amino acids.

This chain joins TRBV4-1 and TRBJ2-5, with D possibly being TRBD1 (5 bases). The V gene's germline CDR1 is MGHRA and CDR2 YSYEKL. The V end lost 1 base, the J end lost 4 bases, and 10 bases lay between the germline ends. The CDR3 has 14 amino acids. CDR3 in DNA: TGCGCCAGCAGCCAAGTAGATAGGGGAGAGACCCAGTACTTC. Amino acids: CASSQVDRGETQYF.

The chain uses TRBV7-3 and TRBJ2-1, with D perhaps assigned TRBD1 or TRBD2 (6 bases each). The CDR3 consists of 14 residues. The V gene's germline CDR1 is SGHTA and CDR2 FQGTGA. V lost 2 bases, J lost 8 bases, and 13 bases lay in between. This CDR3 is CASSLGRGGYEQFF. The DNA for the CDR3 is TGTGCCAGCAGCTTAGGGCGAGGGGGGTATGAGCAGTTCTTC.

The rearrangement uses TRBV29-1 and TRBJ1-1; tentatively, D is TRBD1 (5 bases). Germline V gene sequence: CDR1 SQVTM, CDR2 ANQGSEA. The length of the CDR3 is 13 residues. Trimming removed 6 bases at V and 4 bases at J, with 15 bases between. Here the CDR3 reads CSVERDGGTEAFF. CDR3 nucleotide sequence: TGCAGCGTCGAACGGGACGGGGGCACTGAAGCTTTCTTT.

V and J are TRBV6-5 and TRBJ1-3; D may be TRBD1 (6 bases). CDR1 and CDR2 from the germline V gene are MNHEY and SVGAGI. This CDR3 region has 13 residues. Trimming pared 5 bases from V and 4 bases from J, leaving 9 bases between. For the CDR3, the DNA is TGTGCCAGCAGTAACGGACAGGGAAACACCATATATTTT. Translated, it gives CASSNGQGNTIYF.

DNA for the CDR3: TGCAGTGCGTGGACAGGGGACACTGAAGCTTTCTTT. This translates into CSAWTGDTEAFF. The chain links TRBV20-1 to TRBJ1-1; the match to TRBD1 covers 9 bases. This CDR3 is built from 12 residues. V dropped 6 bases and J dropped 3; count of bases not matched to a gene: 2. Per the germline V gene, CDR1 is DFQATT and CDR2 is SNEGSKA (reference sequence).

The V call is TRBV20-1, the J call TRBJ1-5; D is perhaps TRBD1 (6 bases). CDR1 is DFQATT and CDR2 is SNEGSKA in the germline V gene (reference sequence). Trimming left V 2 bases short and J 6 bases short, with 8 bases between. This CDR3 contains 12 residues. CDR3 in amino acids: CSARRGLQPQHF. The CDR3 DNA reads TGCAGTGCTAGACGGGGGCTTCAGCCCCAGCATTTT.

This clonotype was found once. One end of the junction does not line up with germline, which may come from a read error. The chain recombines TRBV6-2 or TRBV6-3 with TRBJ1-2; the D gene is possibly TRBD1 (5 bases). The CDR3 is 14 residues long. The germline CDR1 and CDR2 sequences are MNHEY and SVGEGT. The CDR3 nucleotides read TGTGCCAGCAGTGACAGTCCCGGCCTTTATGCCTACACCTTC. Its translation: CASSDSPGLYAYTF.

In this sample, this clonotype turned up a few times. This rearrangement joins TRBV15 to TRBJ2-1; 8 bases are shared with TRBD2. The germline gives CDR1 LNHNV, CDR2 YYDKDF (reference sequence). V was pared by 3 bases and J by 8 bases, with 6 bases of the junction left unmatched. The CDR3 has 14 amino acids. As DNA, the CDR3 is TGTGCCACCAGCAGGGGACTAGTAGTTGATGAGCAGTTCTTC. Its translation is CATSRGLVVDEQFF.

This chain uses TRBV15 with TRBJ2-7; perhaps TRBD2 as D (6 bases). Trimming removed 1 base at V and 0 bases at J, with 19 bases between. Germline values: CDR1 LNHNV, CDR2 YYDKDF (reference sequence). The CDR3 extends over 18 amino acids. The CDR3 DNA sequence: TGTGCCACCAGCAGAGGGGAAGCGGGCCGTTTCCTCTCCTACGAGCAGTACTTC. Its translation: CATSRGEAGRFLSYEQYF.

This clonotype showed up just a few times. The chain couples TRBV6-5 to TRBJ1-2; 9 nucleotides line up with TRBD1. Germline loops: CDR1 MNHEY, CDR2 SVGAGI. The trim removed 6 bases at V and 7 bases at J, leaving 12 bases unmatched. CDR3 length: 15 residues. The CDR3 nucleotides are TGTGCCAGCAGGCGTCAAACGACAGGGGGGGGTGGCTACACCTTC. As protein: CASRRQTTGGGGYTF.

The chain employs TRBV5-5 and TRBJ2-3; 10 bases are a match to TRBD2. The ends lost 3 bases at V and 4 bases at J; junction bases unmatched: 5. CDR1 is SGHKS, CDR2 YYEKEE, per germline (reference sequence). The CDR3 sequence is 15 residues long. For the CDR3, the DNA is TGTGCCAGCAGCTGGGAAGCGGGGGGGCCAGATACGCAGTATTTT. Amino acids: CASSWEAGGPDTQYF.